The clone carrying this TCR beta chain was recorded only once. These data are taken from a study of T-cell reconstitution after alpha-beta-depleted transplantation in children. TCRbeta library preparation incorporated unique molecular identifiers. TCRdb re-called the PCR reads through MiXCR, storing one row per CDR3 protein. The sample includes about 610,000 distinct CDR3 sequences, about 10% of them seen just once. V trimming: 4 bases; J trimming: 0 bases; junction bases outside the gene matches: 6. The CDR3 runs to 17 residues. The germline V gene encodes CDR1 MNHEY and CDR2 SMNVEV (reference sequence).

This chain joins TRBV27 and TRBJ2-6, with 7 nucleotides matching TRBD1. The receptor was derived from a human donor who donated a stem cell graft to a child with acute myeloid leukemia. This specimen was PBMCs from the stem cell graft donor, taken from the stem cell graft. CDR3 in amino acids: CASSSGQIYSGANVLTF. CDR3 sequence (DNA): TGTGCCAGCAGTTCGGGACAGATCTACTCTGGGGCCAACGTCCTGACTTTC.